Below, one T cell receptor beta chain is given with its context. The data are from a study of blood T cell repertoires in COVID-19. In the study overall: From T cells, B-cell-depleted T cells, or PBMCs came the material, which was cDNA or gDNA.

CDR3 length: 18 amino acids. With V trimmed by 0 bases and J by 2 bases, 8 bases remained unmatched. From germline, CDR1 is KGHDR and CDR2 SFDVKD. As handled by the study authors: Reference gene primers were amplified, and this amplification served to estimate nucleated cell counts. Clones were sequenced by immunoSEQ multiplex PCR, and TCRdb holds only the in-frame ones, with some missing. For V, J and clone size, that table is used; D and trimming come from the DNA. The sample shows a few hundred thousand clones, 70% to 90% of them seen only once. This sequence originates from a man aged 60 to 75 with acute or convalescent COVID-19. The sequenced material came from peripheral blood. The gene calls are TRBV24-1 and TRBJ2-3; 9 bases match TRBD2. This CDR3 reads CATSDLPWSGGTTDTQYF. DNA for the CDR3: TGTGCCACCAGTGATTTGCCCTGGAGCGGGGGGACCACAGATACGCAGTATTTT.